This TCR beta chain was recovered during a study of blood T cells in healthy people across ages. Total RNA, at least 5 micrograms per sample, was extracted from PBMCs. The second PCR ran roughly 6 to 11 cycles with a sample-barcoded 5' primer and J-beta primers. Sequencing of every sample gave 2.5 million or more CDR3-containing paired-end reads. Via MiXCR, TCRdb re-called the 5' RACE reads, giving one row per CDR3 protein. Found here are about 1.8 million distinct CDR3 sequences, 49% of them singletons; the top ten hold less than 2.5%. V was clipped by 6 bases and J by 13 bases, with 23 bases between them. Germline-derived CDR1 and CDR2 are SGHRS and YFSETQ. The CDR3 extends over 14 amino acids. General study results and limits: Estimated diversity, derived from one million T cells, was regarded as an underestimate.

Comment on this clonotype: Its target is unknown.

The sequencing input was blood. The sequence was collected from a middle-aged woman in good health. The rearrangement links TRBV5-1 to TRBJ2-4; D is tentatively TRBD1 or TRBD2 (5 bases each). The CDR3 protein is CASNPFVGVGEQYF. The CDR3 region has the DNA TGCGCCAGCAACCCCTTCGTAGGGGTCGGGGAGCAGTACTTC.